Following are 22 T cell receptor beta chains from one sample sequenced in a study of shared clonotypes between healthy human individuals. The protocol was immunoSEQ multiplex PCR, while the TCRdb copy is restricted to in-frame clones and leaves out a portion. The sample includes around 1.6 million clones, 95% to 99% of them seen just once. The sample was naive CD4+ T cells sorted from blood. Subset given: CD45RA+ positively selected. Source of these receptors: a man younger than 40 in good health.

The chain links TRBV19 to TRBJ1-1; possible D gene TRBD1, 6 bases. Germline V gene sequence: CDR1 LNHDA, CDR2 SQIVND (reference sequence). This CDR3 is 13 amino acids long. V shed 7 bases and J shed 0 bases, with 9 bases lying between them. Here the CDR3 DNA reads TGTGCCAGTAAAGGACAGTTGAACACTGAAGCTTTCTTT. Amino acids: CASKGQLNTEAFF.

The rearrangement links TRBV7-2 to TRBJ1-2, with TRBD1 matching over 8 bases. This CDR3 region has 15 residues. Per germline, CDR1 SGHTA and CDR2 FQGNSA. V was clipped by 1 base and J by 7 bases; unmatched bases: 8. The CDR3 reads CASSLGKDRVRGYTF. CDR3 nucleotides: TGTGCCAGCAGCTTAGGGAAGGACAGGGTCCGTGGCTACACCTTC.

V is TRBV2 and J is TRBJ1-5; D uncertain. The germline CDR1 and CDR2 sequences are SNHLY and FYNNEI. CDR3 length: 14 amino acids. V shed 2 bases and J shed 2 bases, with 7 bases lying between them. CDR3 sequence: CASSERRGNQPQHF. For the CDR3, the DNA is TGTGCCAGCAGTGAAAGGAGGGGCAATCAGCCCCAGCATTTT.

V and J are TRBV6-1 and TRBJ1-5; 8 bases match TRBD1. Germline CDR1 is MNHNS and CDR2 is SASEGT. The CDR3 spans 14 residues. The ends lost 4 bases at V and 9 bases at J; junction bases unmatched: 8. CDR3 nucleotide sequence: TGTGCCAGCAGTGCAATACAGGGGGATGGGCCCCAGCATTTT. Protein: CASSAIQGDGPQHF.

This chain links TRBV7-3 with TRBJ2-1; TRBD1 is a possible D gene (5 bases). Germline-derived CDR1 and CDR2 are SGHTA and FQGTGA. Trimming pared 2 bases from V and 5 bases from J, leaving 7 bases between. The CDR3 totals 13 residues. The CDR3 DNA reads TGTGCCAGCAGCTTAGGGGCGAACAATGAGCAGTTCTTC. This gives the protein CASSLGANNEQFF.

V is TRBV7-8 and J is TRBJ1-3; D gene unclear. V was shortened by 2 bases and J by 0 bases, with 11 bases between the two germline ends. This CDR3 comprises 16 residues. Looked up from germline, CDR1 is SGHVS and CDR2 is FQNEAQ. The CDR3 loop is CASSLLGTTSGNTIYF. The CDR3 DNA sequence: TGTGCCAGCAGCTTATTGGGTACTACCTCTGGAAACACCATATATTTT.

The chain employs TRBV19 and TRBJ1-1; possibly TRBD1 for D (6 bases). Trimming left V 3 bases short and J 7 bases short, with 12 bases between. The CDR3 extends over 13 amino acids. Per germline, CDR1 LNHDA and CDR2 SQIVND (reference sequence). The CDR3 protein is CASSIMGAGEAFF. The CDR3 region has the DNA TGTGCCAGTAGTATCATGGGGGCTGGTGAAGCTTTCTTT.

The genes are TRBV30 and TRBJ2-1, with 8 nucleotides matching TRBD2. J gave up 2 bases and V 3 bases, and 6 bases lay outside the gene matches. This CDR3 spans 15 amino acids. Germline assignment: CDR1 GTSNPN and CDR2 SVGIG (reference sequence). CDR3 sequence reads: CAWRGQREPYNEQFF. CDR3 in DNA: TGTGCCTGGAGAGGACAGCGGGAGCCCTACAATGAGCAGTTCTTC.

This chain connects TRBV4-2 to TRBJ2-1; D is possibly TRBD2 (5 bases). The V gene lost 4 bases and the J gene lost 4 bases, with 17 bases spanning the gap. This CDR3 region has 16 residues. Germline loops: CDR1 LGHNA, CDR2 YNFKEQ. In DNA form, the CDR3 reads TGTGCCAGCAGCCGCCCGAAGGACTTTCTATACAATGAGCAGTTCTTC. Translation gives CASSRPKDFLYNEQFF.

The chain recombines TRBV28 with TRBJ2-7; 14 positions match TRBD2. This CDR3 has 14 residues. Trimming at V came to 10 bases and at J to 2 bases, leaving 4 bases not matched to a gene. Germline assignment: CDR1 MDHEN and CDR2 SYDVKM. CDR3 in DNA: TGTGCCACCGGGACTAGCGGGAGAACCTACGAGCAGTACTTC. This encodes CATGTSGRTYEQYF.

V is TRBV18 and J is TRBJ2-7; D not resolved. The CDR3 contains 14 residues. In germline, CDR1 is KGHSH, CDR2 LQKENI. V shed 4 bases and J shed 1 base, with 11 bases lying between them. CDR3 region: CASSHAPQSYEQYF. For the CDR3, the DNA is TGTGCCAGCTCACATGCTCCTCAGTCCTACGAGCAGTACTTC. The full variable domain, with the rest looked up from reference TRBV18 and TRBJ2-7, is NAGVMQNPRHLVRRRGQEARLRCSPMKGHSHVYWYRQLPEEGLKFMVYLQKENIIDESGMPKERFSAEFPKEGPSILRIQQVVRGDSAAYFCASSHAPQSYEQYFGPGTRLTVT.

This chain connects TRBV5-1 to TRBJ2-7, with 8 nucleotides matching TRBD2. The CDR3 covers 15 residues. Germline CDR1 reads SGHRS; CDR2 reads YFSETQ. Trimming took 3 bases from V and 4 from J; bases not matched to a gene: 9. The CDR3 sequence is CASSSAGTSYYEQYF. In DNA form, the CDR3 reads TGCGCCAGCAGCTCGGCCGGGACTAGTTATTACGAGCAGTACTTC.

This clone was picked up one time. The chain's CDR3 is CASSSKVQGFDEQYF. For the CDR3, the DNA is TGTGCCAGCAGCTCGAAGGTACAGGGTTTCGACGAGCAGTACTTC. V gene TRBV7-8 combines with J gene TRBJ2-7; D may be TRBD1 (6 bases). The length of the CDR3 is 15 residues. Germline V gene lookup returns CDR1 SGHVS and CDR2 FQNEAQ. V lost 4 bases and J 5 bases, leaving 18 bases between the germline ends.

J is TRBJ1-3 and V is TRBV5-6, with D maybe TRBD1 (5 bases). This CDR3 has 17 amino acids. V dropped 4 bases and J dropped 4 bases, with 21 bases sitting between them. Germline V gene sequence: CDR1 SGHDT, CDR2 YYEEEE. CDR3 sequence: CASSDGALRGGGNTIYF. The CDR3 DNA follows: TGTGCCAGCAGCGACGGCGCCCTGAGGGGAGGCGGAAACACCATATATTTT.

As DNA, the CDR3 is TGTGCCAGCAGTTCCCCAGGGGGCGCAAGGAACACTGAAGCTTTCTTT. Translating gives CASSSPGGARNTEAFF. The chain is built from TRBV28 and TRBJ1-1; TRBD1 aligns across 8 bases. This CDR3 is built from 16 residues. Germline CDR1 reads MDHEN; CDR2 reads SYDVKM. The V gene end was trimmed by 4 bases and the J gene end by 1 base; junction bases not matched to a gene: 8.

This chain links TRBV5-1 with TRBJ2-1; weak D call: TRBD2 (5 bases). V was cut by 7 bases and J by 5 bases, with 19 bases left in between. The CDR3 contains 15 residues. Germline values: CDR1 SGHRS, CDR2 YFSETQ. Here the CDR3 DNA reads TGCGCCAGCGCCACCGGGAACGACGACCACAATGAGCAGTTCTTC. Protein sequence: CASATGNDDHNEQFF.

The chain links TRBV7-6 to TRBJ1-1; TRBD1 is a possible D gene (5 bases). CDR1 is SGHVS and CDR2 is FNYEAQ in the germline V gene. This CDR3 comprises 17 residues. Trimming removed 5 bases from V and 5 bases from J, with 24 bases in between. In DNA, the CDR3 is TGTGCCAGCAGCAGAAGAAGGGCGGGGATCGAGGGGACTGAAGCTTTCTTT. It is translated as CASSRRRAGIEGTEAFF.

This CDR3 is CASRLTGYAEAFF. The CDR3 region has the DNA TGTGCCAGCAGATTAACAGGATACGCTGAAGCTTTCTTT. The chain links TRBV6-6 to TRBJ1-1; maybe TRBD1 (5 bases). Germline V gene lookup returns CDR1 MNHNY and CDR2 SVGAGI (reference sequence). V was pared by 6 bases and J by 6 bases, with 14 bases between. The CDR3 contains 13 residues.

This chain links TRBV5-1 with TRBJ1-1; no reliable D call. The CDR3 has 15 residues. The germline V gene encodes CDR1 SGHRS and CDR2 YFSETQ. With 2 bases removed from V and 3 bases from J, the gap between germline ends came to 14 bases. The CDR3: CASSLENPLYTEAFF. The CDR3, as DNA: TGCGCCAGCAGCTTAGAGAACCCGCTTTACACTGAAGCTTTCTTT.

The V and J genes are TRBV12-5 and TRBJ2-3; possibly TRBD2 for D (6 bases). CDR3 length: 19 amino acids. Trimming shortened V by 8 bases and J by 0 bases, and 27 bases separated the two germline ends. Per the germline V gene, CDR1 is LGHNT and CDR2 is FRNRAP. The CDR3 reads CASIVPGRWGLYSTDTQYF. The CDR3 DNA reads as TGTGCTAGTATCGTCCCAGGGAGGTGGGGGTTGTACAGCACAGATACGCAGTATTTT. Drawing the rest from reference TRBV12-5 and TRBJ2-3, the complete variable domain is DARVTQTPRHKVTEMGQEVTMRCQPILGHNTVFWYRQTMMQGLELLAYFRNRAPLDDSGMPKDRFSAEMPDATLATLKIQPSEPRDSAVYFCASIVPGRWGLYSTDTQYFGPGTRLTVL.

This clone showed up just once. The V gene is TRBV11-1, the J gene TRBJ2-7; D unresolved. The CDR3 has 14 amino acids. Trimming left V 2 bases short and J 0 bases short, with 8 bases between. The germline CDR1 and CDR2 sequences are SGHAT and FQDESV (reference sequence). The CDR3 bases are TGTGCCAGCAGCTTAATGGTGAGCTCCTACGAGCAGTACTTC. This sequence encodes CASSLMVSSYEQYF.

The gene calls are TRBV27 and TRBJ2-3; TRBD2 matches 7 bases. Germline V gives CDR1 MNHEY, CDR2 SMNVEV (reference sequence). J gave up 0 bases and V 8 bases, and 14 bases lay outside the gene matches. This CDR3 region has 17 residues. CDR3 in amino acids: CASSKGQGLLSTDTQYF. CDR3 in DNA: TGTGCCAGCTCAAAGGGGCAGGGACTACTTAGCACAGATACGCAGTATTTT.